One sample yielded the 27 T cell receptor beta chains listed below, sequenced in a study of identical twins. TCRdb recomputed calls from the 5' RACE reads with MiXCR, one row per CDR3 protein. The table lists some 260,000 distinct CDR3 sequences, over 13% of them singletons. What was sequenced was memory (CD45RO+) T cells sorted from blood. These receptor sequences come from a woman aged 18 to 35 in good health.

This clonotype showed up just a few times. V gene TRBV4-3 combines with J gene TRBJ2-3; D possibly uses TRBD1 or TRBD2 (6 bases each). The CDR3 contains 15 residues. V lost 0 bases and J lost 6, with 13 bases in between. Germline V CDR1 and CDR2: LGHNA, YSLEER. For the CDR3, the DNA is TGCGCCAGCAGCCAAGACGGGGGCGAAGGGGATACGCAGTATTTT. This codes for CASSQDGGEGDTQYF.

The genes are TRBV3-1 and TRBJ1-4; no clear D gene. This CDR3 contains 14 residues. V shed 0 bases and J shed 7 bases, with 9 bases lying between them. The germline V gene encodes CDR1 LGHDT and CDR2 YNNKEL (reference sequence). This chain's CDR3 is CASSQESRGEKLFF. CDR3 coding DNA: TGTGCCAGCAGCCAAGAAAGCAGAGGTGAAAAACTGTTTTTT.

Concerning this clonotype: A much larger clone lies a single base off, so this may be a read error. The chain recombines TRBV11-2 with TRBJ2-1, with TRBD2 matching over 7 bases. Germline values: CDR1 SGHAT, CDR2 FQNNGV. This CDR3 has 16 residues. V gave up 5 bases and J gave up 4 bases; unmatched junction bases: 11. Written as DNA, the CDR3 is TGTGCCAGCAGCATAGCCGCGGCTAGCGGATACAATGAGCAGTTCTTC. Protein: CASSIAAASGYNEQFF.

The chain carries TRBV2 and TRBJ2-7; TRBD1 matches 7 bases. Germline CDR1 is SNHLY and CDR2 is FYNNEI. The V gene end was trimmed by 2 bases and the J gene end by 3 bases; junction bases not matched to a gene: 4. The CDR3 runs to 14 residues. The CDR3 DNA sequence: TGTGCCAGCAGTGAACAGCAGGGGGACTACGAGCAGTACTTC. As protein: CASSEQQGDYEQYF.

The sample holds a few counts of this clonotype. The chain has TRBV11-2 and TRBJ1-1; 7 bases are shared with TRBD1. CDR1 is SGHAT, CDR2 FQNNGV, per germline. CDR3 length: 13 amino acids. Unmatched junction bases numbered 7, after V lost 4 bases and J lost 8 bases. The CDR3 DNA reads as TGTGCCAGCAGCTCTATCAGGGGGTACGAAGCTTTCTTT. Translation: CASSSIRGYEAFF. Supplemented by reference TRBV11-2 and TRBJ1-1, the full variable domain reads EAGVAQSPRYKIIEKRQSVAFWCNPISGHATLYWYQQILGQGPKLLIQFQNNGVVDDSQLPKDRFSAERLKGVDSTLKIQPAKLEDSAVYLCASSSIRGYEAFFGQGTRLTVV.

The chain uses TRBV5-6 and TRBJ2-7; D is possibly TRBD2 (6 bases). The CDR3 runs to 16 residues. The germline V gene has CDR1 SGHDT and CDR2 YYEEEE. V shed 4 bases and J shed 6 bases, with 23 bases lying between them. The CDR3 nucleotides are TGTGCCAGCAGCCAAGGCCGATACGTTTCCGGGGGCGAGCAGTACTTC. Protein: CASSQGRYVSGGEQYF.

This clonotype came up a few times. The J gene is TRBJ2-1, the V gene TRBV29-1; either TRBD1 or TRBD2 may fit D (6 bases each). This CDR3 is built from 14 residues. Trimming stripped 7 bases from V and 0 bases from J, with 13 bases between. Germline V CDR1 and CDR2: SQVTM, ANQGSEA. CDR3 nucleotide sequence: TGCAGCGCCGAGGGGGGTGCCTCCTACAATGAGCAGTTCTTC. Protein product: CSAEGGASYNEQFF.

This clonotype occurred a few times. The chain joins TRBV18 to TRBJ2-2; 7 bases are shared with TRBD2. The CDR3 loop spans 13 amino acids. CDR1 and CDR2 from the germline V gene are KGHSH and LQKENI. V lost 2 bases and J lost 12; bases outside the gene matches: 6. CDR3: CASSPSVGGQLFF. The CDR3 nucleotides are TGTGCCAGCTCACCATCCGTGGGAGGGCAGCTGTTTTTT.

The rearrangement links TRBV6-1 to TRBJ2-1; the D call may be TRBD1 or TRBD2 (6 bases each). The V end was cut by 6 bases, the J end by 9 bases, with 18 bases between. In germline, CDR1 is MNHNS, CDR2 SASEGT. The CDR3 length is 14 residues. DNA for the CDR3: TGTGCCAGCAGCCGAGATACCAGGGGAGGTGAGCAGTTCTTC. As protein: CASSRDTRGGEQFF.

The genes are TRBV5-1 and TRBJ2-5, with no clear D. Germline CDR1 is SGHRS and CDR2 is YFSETQ. Trimming took 5 bases from V and 5 from J, leaving 10 bases between them. The CDR3 is 12 amino acids. CDR3 nucleotides: TGCGCCAGCAGGGATAACACGGAGACCCAGTACTTC. It is translated as CASRDNTETQYF.

This clonotype was seen only a few times. The V call is TRBV4-1, the J call TRBJ2-3; D might be TRBD2 (5 bases). The CDR3 spans 17 residues. Germline loops: CDR1 MGHRA, CDR2 YSYEKL. V lost 3 bases and J lost 2, with 18 bases in between. The CDR3 sequence is CASSQRTVGRNTDTQYF. CDR3 in DNA: TGCGCCAGCAGCCAGCGGACCGTTGGGAGAAACACAGATACGCAGTATTTT.

This clonotype was picked up many times. V is TRBV4-3 and J is TRBJ1-1; a possible D gene is TRBD1 (5 bases). The germline V gene has CDR1 LGHNA and CDR2 YSLEER. This CDR3 comprises 14 residues. Trimming removed 0 bases from V and 2 bases from J, with 7 bases in between. CDR3 protein: CASSQDQGNTEAFF. The CDR3, as DNA: TGCGCCAGCAGCCAAGATCAGGGTAACACTGAAGCTTTCTTT.

This clonotype was recorded a few times. V and J are TRBV6-6 and TRBJ2-7; a possible D gene is TRBD2 (6 bases). Per the germline V gene, CDR1 is MNHNY and CDR2 is SVGAGI (reference sequence). With 9 bases removed from V and 6 bases from J, the gap between germline ends came to 15 bases. This CDR3 spans 12 amino acids. The CDR3 DNA sequence: TGTGCCAGTGGGGACTCCTTTGGCGAGCAGTACTTC. This translates into CASGDSFGEQYF.

This clonotype was counted a few times. The chain recombines TRBV29-1 with TRBJ2-1; a weak D match, TRBD2 (5 bases). Germline-derived CDR1 and CDR2 are SQVTM and ANQGSEA. The CDR3 runs to 13 residues. V was clipped by 1 base and J by 6 bases, with 10 bases between them. The DNA for the CDR3 is TGCAGCGTTGAAGTGGAGGCGGGCAATGAGCAGTTCTTC. Residues: CSVEVEAGNEQFF.

V gene TRBV7-2 combines with J gene TRBJ1-1; unclear D gene. The CDR3 is made up of 12 amino acids. The V end was cut by 4 bases, the J end by 1 base, with 4 bases between. CDR1 SGHTA and CDR2 FQGNSA come from the germline V gene. CDR3 bases: TGTGCCAGCAGCTCAAAGAACACTGAAGCTTTCTTT. Its protein is CASSSKNTEAFF.

This chain connects TRBV7-2 to TRBJ2-3, with 9 nucleotides matching TRBD2. The CDR3 loop spans 15 amino acids. Trimming at V came to 4 bases and at J to 4 bases, leaving 6 bases not matched to a gene. Germline values: CDR1 SGHTA, CDR2 FQGNSA. The CDR3 protein is CASSSWGLAADTQYF. DNA for the CDR3: TGTGCCAGCAGCTCATGGGGACTAGCCGCAGATACGCAGTATTTT.

This clonotype was found a few times. The DNA of the CDR3 is TGTGCCAGCAGTCCGCACCAAAAGGGGGAAGCTTTCTTT. Translated: CASSPHQKGEAFF. The chain uses TRBV3-1 and TRBJ1-1, with a possible D match to TRBD1 (5 bases). Germline lookup yields CDR1 LGHDT and CDR2 YNNKEL (reference sequence). This CDR3 has 13 amino acids. The V and J ends lost 6 bases and 8 bases respectively, with 16 bases between them.

The CDR3 bases are TGTGCCAGCAGTTCGCGACGGGATTCTGGGGCCAACGTCCTGACTTTC. This translates into CASSSRRDSGANVLTF. This chain connects TRBV12-3 or TRBV12-4 to TRBJ2-6; possibly TRBD2 for D (5 bases). CDR3 length equals 16 residues. V lost 4 bases to trimming and J lost 1 base, with 11 bases between them.

The chain's CDR3 is CATEIAGGLGEQFF. The CDR3 DNA follows: TGTGCCACCGAGATAGCGGGAGGGCTTGGTGAGCAGTTCTTC. The V call is TRBV10-3, the J call TRBJ2-1, with 11 bases aligning to TRBD2. The germline CDR1 and CDR2 sequences are ENHRY and SYGVKD. The V and J ends lost 10 bases and 9 bases, in that order; junction bases with no gene match: 11. The CDR3 consists of 14 residues.

This clonotype was seen at least ten times. This rearrangement joins TRBV27 to TRBJ2-2, with a possible D match to TRBD2 (5 bases). V dropped 3 bases and J dropped 7 bases, with 9 bases sitting between them. Germline V lookup: CDR1 MNHEY, CDR2 SMNVEV (reference sequence). The CDR3 is 13 residues long. The CDR3 region is CASSFQEGGELFF. In DNA form, the CDR3 reads TGTGCCAGCAGTTTTCAAGAGGGCGGGGAGCTGTTTTTT.

The chain has TRBV3-1 and TRBJ1-5; 9 bases match TRBD1. This CDR3 is 13 amino acids long. CDR1 and CDR2 (germline): LGHDT, YNNKEL (reference sequence). The junction had 8 bases not matched to a gene; V was cut back by 9 bases and J by 8 bases. This CDR3 is CASSITGGKPQHF. CDR3 nucleotides: TGTGCCAGTAGTATAACAGGGGGCAAGCCCCAGCATTTT.

V gene TRBV20-1 combines with J gene TRBJ1-1, with D possibly TRBD1 on 5 matching bases. CDR3 length: 13 residues. V shed 0 bases and J shed 4 bases, with 9 bases lying between them. Germline CDR1 and CDR2: DFQATT and SNEGSKA (reference sequence). DNA for the CDR3: TGCAGTGCTAGAGACTTCAGGGTCACTGAAGCTTTCTTT. It translates to CSARDFRVTEAFF.

This chain uses TRBV7-9 with TRBJ2-1, with D possibly TRBD2 on 6 matching bases. The CDR3 sequence is 14 residues long. Between the trimmed V and J ends, which lost 4 bases and 0 bases, there was a span of 7 bases. CDR1 is SEHNR, CDR2 FQNEAQ, per germline (reference sequence). The CDR3 DNA reads TGTGCCAGCAGCTCGGAGGGCTCCTACAATGAGCAGTTCTTC. Its protein product is CASSSEGSYNEQFF.

The sample holds many counts of this clonotype. The chain combines TRBV6-1 with TRBJ1-1; 9 bases map to TRBD1. After removal of 7 bases from V and 7 bases from J, the junction contained 7 bases not matched to a gene. CDR3 length equals 13 residues. Germline V gene data show CDR1 as MNHNS and CDR2 as SASEGT. The CDR3 protein is CASINLDRGEAFF. The CDR3 DNA reads TGTGCCAGCATCAACTTGGACAGGGGTGAAGCTTTCTTT.

V gene TRBV20-1 combines with J gene TRBJ2-7, with TRBD1 as a possible D gene (6 bases). V was shortened by 1 base and J by 2 bases, with 15 bases between the two germline ends. CDR3 length equals 15 residues. Germline CDR1 and CDR2: DFQATT and SNEGSKA (reference sequence). The CDR3 reads CSARAYTDSTYEQYF. CDR3 nucleotides: TGCAGTGCTAGAGCCTACACGGACAGTACCTACGAGCAGTACTTC.

The table lists this clonotype with a count of one. A junction boundary mismatches the germline segment, possibly from a read error. The rearrangement uses TRBV18 and TRBJ2-6; a weak D match, TRBD1 (5 bases). CDR3 size: 15 residues. Germline CDR1 and CDR2: KGHSH and LQKENI. The CDR3 region has the DNA TGTGCCAGCTCACCGGCGACAGCTGGGGCCCACGTCCTGACTTTC. It specifies CASSPATAGAHVLTF.

The rearrangement joins TRBV20-1 to TRBJ2-7, with 7 bases that match TRBD1. This CDR3 contains 14 residues. With V trimmed by 3 bases and J by 2 bases, 7 bases remained unmatched. CDR1 DFQATT and CDR2 SNEGSKA come from the germline V gene (reference sequence). CDR3 amino acids: CSASRDRVTYEQYF. The CDR3 region has the DNA TGCAGTGCTAGCCGGGACAGAGTGACCTACGAGCAGTACTTC.